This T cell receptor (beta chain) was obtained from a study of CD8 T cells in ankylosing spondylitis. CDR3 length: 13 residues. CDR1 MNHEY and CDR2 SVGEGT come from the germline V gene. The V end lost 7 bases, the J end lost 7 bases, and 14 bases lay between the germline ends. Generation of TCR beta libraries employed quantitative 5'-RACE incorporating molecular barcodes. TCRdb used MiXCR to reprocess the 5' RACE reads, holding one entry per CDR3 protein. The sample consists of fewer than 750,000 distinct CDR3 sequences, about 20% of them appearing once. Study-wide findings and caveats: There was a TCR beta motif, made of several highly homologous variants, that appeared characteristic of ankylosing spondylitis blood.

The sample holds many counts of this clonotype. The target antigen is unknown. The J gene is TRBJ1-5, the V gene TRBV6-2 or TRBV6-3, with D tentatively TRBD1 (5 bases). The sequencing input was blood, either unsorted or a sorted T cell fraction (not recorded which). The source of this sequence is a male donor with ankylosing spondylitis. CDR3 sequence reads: CASNPSGYQPQHF. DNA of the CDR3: TGTGCCAGCAACCCCTCAGGGTACCAGCCCCAGCATTTT.